These 5 T cell receptor beta chains were sequenced from one sample in a study of T cells in Graves' hyperthyroidism and ophthalmopathy. TCR beta CDR3 sequences were amplified from RNA transcripts. HTBI primers were the set used in a first-round RT-PCR of the TCR CDR3. TCRdb re-derived calls from the multiplex PCR reads in MiXCR, one entry per CDR3 protein. This sample has hundreds of thousands of distinct CDR3 sequences; around 17% occur once, and the top ten carry roughly 44%. The sample comprised blood. Every receptor here comes from a man aged 40-50 years with Graves' hyperthyroidism.

At least ten counts were recorded for this clonotype. The CDR3 here is CASSPTGGNQPQHF. The DNA of the CDR3 is TGTGCCAGCAGTCCCACAGGGGGCAATCAGCCCCAGCATTTT. The rearrangement uses TRBV7-2 and TRBJ1-5; TRBD1 matches at 7 bases. The V gene end was trimmed by 6 bases and the J gene end by 2 bases; junction bases not matched to a gene: 4. Germline assignment: CDR1 SGHTA and CDR2 FQGNSA. The CDR3 contains 14 residues.

Many counts were recorded for this clonotype. J is TRBJ2-7 and V is TRBV28; the D gene is possibly TRBD2 (5 bases). The germline V gene has CDR1 MDHEN and CDR2 SYDVKM. With 3 bases removed from V and 3 bases from J, the gap between germline ends came to 12 bases. CDR3 size: 14 residues. The CDR3 protein is CASSFGLAYYEQYF. CDR3 sequence (DNA): TGTGCCAGCAGTTTTGGTCTAGCTTACTACGAGCAGTACTTC. Complete variable domain (other parts from reference TRBV28 and TRBJ2-7): DVKVTQSSRYLVKRTGEKVFLECVQDMDHENMFWYRQDPGLGLRLIYFSYDVKMKEKGDIPEGYSVSREKKERFSLILESASTNQTSMYLCASSFGLAYYEQYFGPGTRLTVT.

This clonotype was picked up many times. The genes are TRBV10-3 and TRBJ2-1; 10 bases line up with TRBD2. The CDR3 spans 17 residues. The V and J ends lost 0 bases and 5 bases, in that order; junction bases with no gene match: 7. The V gene's germline CDR1 is ENHRY and CDR2 SYGVKD. CDR3 DNA: TGTGCCATCAGTGAGTCACCTAGCGGGGGCCGGAACAATGAGCAGTTCTTC. Protein: CAISESPSGGRNNEQFF.

This clonotype occurred many times. The V gene is TRBV28, the J gene TRBJ2-3; perhaps D is TRBD1 or TRBD2 (5 bases each). The CDR3 extends over 16 amino acids. V was pared by 6 bases and J by 2 bases, with 18 bases between. Germline V gene sequence: CDR1 MDHEN, CDR2 SYDVKM. DNA for the CDR3: TGTGCCAGCAGCTCATGGAGGCAGGGCTCCACAGATACGCAGTATTTT. This encodes CASSSWRQGSTDTQYF.

CDR3 bases: TGTGCCAGTAGTAAAGACAGGCGGAACTATGGCTACACCTTC. This sequence encodes CASSKDRRNYGYTF. The rearrangement uses TRBV19 and TRBJ1-2; D possibly corresponds to TRBD1 (6 bases). The V gene lost 4 bases and the J gene lost 2 bases, with 11 bases spanning the gap. This CDR3 comprises 14 residues. Germline CDR1 reads LNHDA; CDR2 reads SQIVND (reference sequence).